The present T cell receptor beta chain was sequenced within a study of OX40 agonist ivuxolimab in advanced cancers. Study-wide context: Dosing consisted of intravenous ivuxolimab at 0.01 to 10 mg/kg every 2 weeks. Recorded diagnoses for dose-escalation patients were hepatocellular carcinoma, melanoma, renal cell or head and neck cancer.

Trimming removed 6 bases from V and 3 bases from J, with 12 bases in between. The CDR3 contains 14 residues. Germline CDR1 MGHDK, CDR2 SYGVNS. Comment on this clone: The antigen is not known.

Assay used: immunoSEQ multiplex PCR; TCRdb lists only in-frame clones, some missing. Of about 100,000 clones in the sample, approximately 89% are singletons; the top ten hold 0.5% to 0.65%. Study results and caveats: Some nonresponders likewise displayed low normalized T-cell clonal expansion. CD4+ and CD8+ blood T cells expanded clonally by week 6 at 0.1 to 3.0 mg/kg.

The source material was CD4+ or CD8+ T cells sorted from blood, sampled in a trial of the OX40 agonist ivuxolimab. This clonotype was obtained from an adult with an advanced solid tumor such as melanoma, head and neck, liver or kidney cancer. The rearrangement uses TRBV25-1 and TRBJ2-1, with D possibly being TRBD1 (5 bases). The CDR3 sequence: CASRSRQGYNEQFF. The CDR3, as DNA: TGTGCCAGCAGATCCCGGCAGGGCTACAATGAGCAGTTCTTC.